A selection of T cell receptor beta chains follows, all from one sample in a study of blood T cell repertoires in COVID-19. This table comes from immunoSEQ multiplex PCR, and its TCRdb copy is limited to in-frame clones, with some not included. The sample comprises some 200,000 clones, 81% of which are singletons, and roughly an eighth rests with the top ten. Input material: peripheral blood. The receptors come from a woman aged 80 or older with COVID-19, enrolled during active disease. CDR3s leave out the opening cysteine and the closing phenylalanine or tryptophan. Size is omitted from some rows. Given values are once, few, many or a class for expanded clones.

v_call,clone_size,j_call,cdr3_aa
TRBV11-3,NA,TRBJ1-1,ASSMGQGTAEAF
TRBV11-2,NA,TRBJ2-7,ASSSDRTYEQY
TRBV19,NA,TRBJ1-2,ASSIDLQTANYGYT
TRBV14,NA,TRBJ1-1,ASSRAGVSEAF
TRBV6-4,NA,TRBJ1-6,ASSDPTDREPLH
TRBV19,NA,TRBJ2-7,ASSIGPGGYEQY
TRBV5-1,NA,TRBJ2-7,ASTLGLLAWPYEQY
TRBV5-1,NA,TRBJ1-2,ASSYTGQDNYGYT
TRBV28,NA,TRBJ2-3,ASSHTDTQY
TRBV10-3,NA,TRBJ2-7,AISEGGGVKYEQY
TRBV2,NA,TRBJ2-5,ASSEADSKETQY
TRBV28,NA,TRBJ2-7,ASSFGLGSSYEQY
TRBV5-1,once,TRBJ2-2,ASSTGNSNGELF
TRBV6-2/TRBV6-3,NA,TRBJ1-2,ASSLETGEVSGYT
TRBV20-1,NA,TRBJ1-4,SATDRATNEKLF
TRBV27,NA,TRBJ1-6,ASRTGGNSPLH
TRBV11-3,NA,TRBJ2-2,ASSLYGGNGELF
TRBV6-5,NA,TRBJ2-1,ASSYRAGGYNEQF
TRBV7-2,NA,TRBJ2-3,ASSAYSGGGTDTQY
TRBV10-3,once,TRBJ1-2,AISGDSLGLYGYT
TRBV7-8,once,TRBJ2-3,ASSSDSYRIDTQY
TRBV24-1,NA,TRBJ2-1,ATSDSPGQGGYNEQF
TRBV7-6,NA,TRBJ2-5,ASSLPSGTGETQY
TRBV18,NA,TRBJ1-2,ASSPGTDYGYT
TRBV24-1,NA,TRBJ2-3,ATSVKRGGSDTQY
TRBV9,few,TRBJ2-7,ASSVRSGSYEQY
TRBV13,NA,TRBJ2-1,ASSPGHRGDEQF
TRBV2,few,TRBJ2-1,ASLRSGTGDGEQF
TRBV9,NA,TRBJ2-3,ASSWGASVGDTQY
TRBV6-5,NA,TRBJ1-6,ASSYSQGAISPLH
TRBV7-7,NA,TRBJ2-3,ASSPVGTGTDTQY
TRBV7-9,NA,TRBJ2-5,ASSPSGGKQETQY
TRBV5-4,NA,TRBJ2-2,ASSLTNTGELF
TRBV7-2,NA,TRBJ2-7,ASSLIGQGGEQY
TRBV3-1/TRBV3-2,NA,TRBJ1-5,ASSQEFGGWNQPQH
TRBV7-6,NA,TRBJ2-5,ASSLAQGQGTETQY
TRBV19,NA,TRBJ1-3,ASSRGQGEGNTIY
TRBV6-5,NA,TRBJ1-6,ASRSGWREGSPLH
TRBV7-8,few,TRBJ1-5,ASSSQGRPHVAQH
TRBV3-1/TRBV3-2,NA,TRBJ2-5,ASSQDEAGSETQY
TRBV12-3/TRBV12-4,NA,TRBJ1-1,ASSLTSNTEAF
TRBV3-1/TRBV3-2,NA,TRBJ1-2,ASSTGHRDYGYT
TRBV20-1,NA,TRBJ2-5,SASVLNQETQY
TRBV27,NA,TRBJ2-7,ASSSVTSGNYEQY
TRBV18,NA,TRBJ2-3,ASSPQLGVTDTQY
TRBV5-4,NA,TRBJ1-1,ASSVDRNTEAF
TRBV12-3/TRBV12-4,once,TRBJ2-7,ASSLGLAYEQY
TRBV12-5,NA,TRBJ1-4,ASGSGPTGEKLF
TRBV27,NA,TRBJ2-1,ASSSLAGGPNEQF
TRBV3-1/TRBV3-2,NA,TRBJ1-3,ASSQDHSGNTIY
TRBV9,NA,TRBJ2-1,ASSVGAAGGPEEQF
TRBV7-8,NA,TRBJ2-1,ASSSLGQQF
TRBV2,few,TRBJ2-2,ASSERVTNTGELF
TRBV5-6,NA,TRBJ1-1,ASSIIRGVTEAF
TRBV2,NA,TRBJ2-3,ASSDTSGASTDTQY
TRBV5-5,NA,TRBJ1-5,ASSLISGVSQPQH
TRBV19,few,TRBJ1-5,ASSIGPGQGSQPQH